The 5 T cell receptor beta chains reported below all come from one sample, sequenced in a study of tumor-infiltrating lymphocytes in primary liver carcinoma. Unsorted whole blood supplied the blood RNA, and germline DNA was isolated too. A constant-region primer primed TCR beta cDNA synthesis from roughly 500 ng of total RNA. Investigators got TCR beta libraries out of three nested multiplex PCR rounds, done with slightly modified ARM-PCR. The first two PCR rounds, roughly 10 cycles each, used TRBV1-TRBV30 forward primers and a C-beta reverse primer. TCRdb ran MiXCR on the multiplex PCR reads and lists one entry per CDR3 protein. The sample lists fewer than 250,000 distinct CDR3 sequences; 65% were seen once. Sequenced input: peripheral blood. These receptors were collected from a woman aged 55 to 70 with primary liver carcinoma and hepatitis B virus infection.

To note about this clonotype: One junction end disagrees with the germline gene, perhaps due to a read error. This sequence joins TRBV11-2 and TRBJ1-1, with 7 bases lining up with TRBD1. Germline-derived CDR1 and CDR2 are SGHAT and FQNNGV. The CDR3 is 17 residues long. CDR3 region: CANSLFPRTGMITEAFF. The CDR3 DNA sequence: TGTGCCAACAGCTTATTCCCCCGGACAGGTATGATCACTGAAGCTTTCTTT.

This chain connects TRBV4-1 to TRBJ2-1; D is perhaps TRBD2 (5 bases). The CDR3 extends over 15 amino acids. The germline V and J ends were trimmed by 0 bases and 9 bases, with 15 bases remaining between them. Germline V gene lookup returns CDR1 MGHRA and CDR2 YSYEKL. The CDR3 coding sequence is TGCGCCAGCAGCCAAGATCAAGGAGAGGGTGGTGAGCAGTTCTTC. Its translation: CASSQDQGEGGEQFF.

Points on this clonotype: This CDR3 fails to terminate in the conserved phenylalanine or tryptophan, so it likely reflects a read error. Because the CDR3's place on the DNA is in doubt, the DNA is left out and the CDR3 is given as listed by TCRdb. V usage is TRBV11-2 and J usage is TRBJ2-2; TRBD2, the D gene given by the table, was not confirmed from the DNA. The CDR3 sequence runs 15 residues, both termini included. Germline V gene sequence: CDR1 SGHAT, CDR2 FQNNGV. This CDR3 reads CASSFSGKATGELFC.

CDR3 nucleotide sequence: TGCGCCAGCAGCCAAGGGCACCTTATCGCGGAGGGCTACGAGCAGTACTTC. It encodes CASSQGHLIAEGYEQYF. The chain couples TRBV4-1 to TRBJ2-7, with a weak D call TRBD2 (6 bases). Germline CDR1 and CDR2: MGHRA and YSYEKL. With 1 base removed from V and 3 bases from J, the gap between germline ends came to 19 bases. This CDR3 is built from 17 residues.

The chain employs TRBV7-8 and TRBJ2-5; 7 positions match TRBD2. CDR3 length equals 12 residues. J gave up 13 bases and V 1 base, and 6 bases lay outside the gene matches. Germline values: CDR1 SGHVS, CDR2 FQNEAQ. The CDR3 loop is CASSLGGDYGYF. CDR3 nucleotide sequence: TGTGCCAGCAGCTTAGGTGGGGACTACGGGTACTTC.